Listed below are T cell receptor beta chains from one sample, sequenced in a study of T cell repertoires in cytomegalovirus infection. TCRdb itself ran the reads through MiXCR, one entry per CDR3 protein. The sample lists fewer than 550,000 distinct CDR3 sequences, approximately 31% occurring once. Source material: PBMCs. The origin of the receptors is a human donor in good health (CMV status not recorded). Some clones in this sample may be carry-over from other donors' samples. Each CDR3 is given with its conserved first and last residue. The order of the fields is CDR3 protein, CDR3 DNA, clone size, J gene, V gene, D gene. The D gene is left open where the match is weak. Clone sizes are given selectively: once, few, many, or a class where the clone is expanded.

CDR3aa: CASSYLHLTGTGPNSPLHF
CDR3nt: TGTGCCAGCAGTTACCTTCACTTAACCGGGACAGGGCCTAATTCACCCCTCCACTTT
abundance: .
j_gene: TRBJ1-6
v_gene: TRBV6-2/TRBV6-3
d_gene: TRBD1

CDR3aa: CASSSVSEGYF
CDR3nt: TGTGCCAGCTCTTCGGTATCTGAGGGATATTTT
abundance: .
j_gene: TRBJ2-3
v_gene: TRBV2
d_gene: .

CDR3aa: CASSNREGGQETQYF
CDR3nt: TGTGCCAGCAGCAACAGGGAGGGGGGCCAAGAGACCCAGTACTTC
abundance: .
j_gene: TRBJ2-5
v_gene: TRBV28
d_gene: .

CDR3aa: CSARRLAGGYNEQFF
CDR3nt: TGCAGTGCTAGGCGGCTAGCGGGGGGATACAATGAGCAGTTCTTC
abundance: few
j_gene: TRBJ2-1
v_gene: TRBV20-1
d_gene: TRBD2

CDR3aa: CASSQGAIGRGTEAFF
CDR3nt: TGTGCCAGTAGCCAGGGGGCGATAGGTAGGGGAACTGAAGCTTTCTTT
abundance: few
j_gene: TRBJ1-1
v_gene: TRBV19
d_gene: TRBD1

CDR3aa: CASRIRQGKETQYF
CDR3nt: TGTGCCAGTAGAATAAGACAGGGGAAGGAGACCCAGTACTTC
abundance: few
j_gene: TRBJ2-5
v_gene: TRBV19
d_gene: TRBD1

CDR3aa: CASSQRGQTYEQYF
CDR3nt: TGTGCCAGCAGCCAGCGGGGTCAGACCTACGAGCAGTACTTC
abundance: .
j_gene: TRBJ2-7
v_gene: TRBV3-1
d_gene: .

CDR3aa: CASSFTGTGQGQPQHF
CDR3nt: TGTGCCAGCAGTTTCACAGGGACAGGGCAGGGTCAGCCCCAGCATTTT
abundance: many
j_gene: TRBJ1-5
v_gene: TRBV27
d_gene: TRBD1

CDR3aa: CASIPGTSGDEQYF
CDR3nt: TGTGCCAGCATACCCGGGACTAGTGGGGACGAGCAGTACTTC
abundance: few
j_gene: TRBJ2-7
v_gene: TRBV6-2/TRBV6-3
d_gene: TRBD2

CDR3aa: CASSFRDRVIHEQYF
CDR3nt: TGTGCCAGCAGCTTCCGGGACAGGGTGATCCACGAGCAGTACTTC
abundance: .
j_gene: TRBJ2-7
v_gene: TRBV13
d_gene: TRBD1

CDR3aa: CASSEQGRDGYTF
CDR3nt: TGTGCCAGCAGCGAACAGGGAAGAGATGGCTACACCTTC
abundance: many
j_gene: TRBJ1-2
v_gene: TRBV7-2
d_gene: .

CDR3aa: CASSPDGGAMSLGYTF
CDR3nt: TGTGCCAGCAGCCCGGATGGAGGGGCTATGTCTTTGGGCTACACCTTC
abundance: .
j_gene: TRBJ1-2
v_gene: TRBV6-5
d_gene: .

CDR3aa: CASRPSGTGANEQYF
CDR3nt: TGTGCCAGCAGACCATCAGGGACAGGGGCGAACGAGCAGTACTTC
abundance: few
j_gene: TRBJ2-7
v_gene: TRBV6-5
d_gene: TRBD1

CDR3aa: CASSLIGATEAFF
CDR3nt: TGTGCCAGCAGTTTAATCGGGGCCACTGAAGCTTTCTTT
abundance: many
j_gene: TRBJ1-1
v_gene: TRBV12-3/TRBV12-4
d_gene: .

CDR3aa: CASSSSLDYEQYF
CDR3nt: TGTGCCAGCAGCTCGAGTTTGGACTACGAGCAGTACTTC
abundance: .
j_gene: TRBJ2-7
v_gene: TRBV7-6
d_gene: .

CDR3aa: CASINSLGPTGTGSSNQPQHF
CDR3nt: TGTGCCAGCATTAACTCTCTGGGCCCAACCGGGACAGGGAGTAGCAATCAGCCCCAGCATTTT
abundance: .
j_gene: TRBJ1-5
v_gene: TRBV28
d_gene: TRBD1

CDR3aa: CASSMSPGHLWDEQYF
CDR3nt: TGTGCCAGTAGTATGAGTCCGGGACACCTTTGGGACGAGCAGTACTTC
abundance: .
j_gene: TRBJ2-7
v_gene: TRBV19
d_gene: .

CDR3aa: CASSQSGTETYEQYF
CDR3nt: TGTGCCAGCAGCCAATCCGGGACAGAGACTTACGAGCAGTACTTC
abundance: many
j_gene: TRBJ2-7
v_gene: TRBV7-2
d_gene: TRBD1

CDR3aa: CASSILPGLRTDTQYF
CDR3nt: TGTGCCAGTAGTATCCTTCCGGGGCTTCGCACAGATACGCAGTATTTT
abundance: few
j_gene: TRBJ2-3
v_gene: TRBV19
d_gene: .

CDR3aa: CASSPSPPYRIPTDTQYF
CDR3nt: TGTGCCAGCAGCCCTTCACCACCATACAGAATACCCACAGATACGCAGTATTTT
abundance: few
j_gene: TRBJ2-3
v_gene: TRBV14
d_gene: .

CDR3aa: CSVEVRDNEQYF
CDR3nt: TGCAGCGTTGAGGTCAGGGACAACGAGCAGTACTTC
abundance: .
j_gene: TRBJ2-7
v_gene: TRBV29-1
d_gene: .

CDR3aa: CASSYGTSNTGELFF
CDR3nt: TGTGCCAGCAGTTATGGGACTAGCAATACCGGGGAGCTGTTTTTT
abundance: many
j_gene: TRBJ2-2
v_gene: TRBV6-2/TRBV6-3
d_gene: TRBD2

CDR3aa: CASSYSWLTDEQYF
CDR3nt: TGTGCCAGCAGTTACTCGTGGTTGACCGACGAGCAGTACTTC
abundance: .
j_gene: TRBJ2-7
v_gene: TRBV6-2/TRBV6-3
d_gene: .

CDR3aa: CARSQGLNTEAFF
CDR3nt: TGTGCCAGGTCACAGGGTCTGAACACTGAAGCTTTCTTT
abundance: many
j_gene: TRBJ1-1
v_gene: TRBV7-2
d_gene: .

CDR3aa: CASSLGGLGRGLGDTQYF
CDR3nt: TGTGCCAGCAGCTTAGGGGGACTCGGACGGGGCCTCGGAGATACGCAGTATTTT
abundance: .
j_gene: TRBJ2-3
v_gene: TRBV7-9
d_gene: .

CDR3aa: CASSEYWEGAPIREAFF
CDR3nt: TGTGCCAGCAGTGAATATTGGGAGGGGGCTCCAATCCGGGAAGCTTTCTTT
abundance: .
j_gene: TRBJ1-1
v_gene: TRBV25-1
d_gene: TRBD1

CDR3aa: CASSRTSGGIYEQFF
CDR3nt: TGTGCCAGCAGTAGGACTAGCGGGGGGATCTATGAGCAGTTCTTC
abundance: .
j_gene: TRBJ2-1
v_gene: TRBV2
d_gene: TRBD2

CDR3aa: CASSPWTSGVEETQYF
CDR3nt: TGTGCCAGCAGTCCTTGGACTAGCGGGGTGGAGGAGACCCAGTACTTC
abundance: .
j_gene: TRBJ2-5
v_gene: TRBV12-3/TRBV12-4
d_gene: TRBD2

CDR3aa: CASSILGGAGTGELFF
CDR3nt: TGTGCCAGTAGTATTCTAGGAGGCGCAGGCACCGGGGAGCTGTTTTTT
abundance: .
j_gene: TRBJ2-2
v_gene: TRBV19
d_gene: .

CDR3aa: CASSPPGHGAQAQHF
CDR3nt: TGTGCCAGCAGTCCCCCGGGTCACGGTGCTCAGGCCCAGCATTTT
abundance: many
j_gene: TRBJ1-5
v_gene: TRBV25-1
d_gene: .

CDR3aa: CASTSRAGGFYEQYF
CDR3nt: TGTGCCAGCACCTCCAGGGCGGGGGGCTTCTACGAGCAGTACTTC
abundance: .
j_gene: TRBJ2-7
v_gene: TRBV12-3/TRBV12-4
d_gene: TRBD2

CDR3aa: CASSVAGQGRVGEKLFF
CDR3nt: TGTGCCAGCAGCGTAGCGGGACAGGGGAGAGTTGGCGAAAAACTGTTTTTT
abundance: .
j_gene: TRBJ1-4
v_gene: TRBV7-2
d_gene: TRBD1

CDR3aa: CASTLAGGPYNEQFF
CDR3nt: TGTGCCAGCACTTTAGCGGGGGGGCCCTACAATGAGCAGTTCTTC
abundance: .
j_gene: TRBJ2-1
v_gene: TRBV6-2/TRBV6-3
d_gene: TRBD2

CDR3aa: CASSLTGERQPQHF
CDR3nt: TGTGCCAGCAGCCTCACAGGGGAACGGCAGCCCCAGCATTTT
abundance: few
j_gene: TRBJ1-5
v_gene: TRBV9
d_gene: TRBD1

CDR3aa: CSVSGQVNTEAFF
CDR3nt: TGCAGCGTATCGGGACAGGTGAACACTGAAGCTTTCTTT
abundance: .
j_gene: TRBJ1-1
v_gene: TRBV29-1
d_gene: TRBD1

CDR3aa: CSVGGQSDYEQYF
CDR3nt: TGCAGCGTTGGGGGACAGTCCGATTACGAGCAGTACTTC
abundance: few
j_gene: TRBJ2-7
v_gene: TRBV29-1
d_gene: TRBD1

CDR3aa: CASSVKAGGLPETQYF
CDR3nt: TGTGCCAGCAGCGTAAAGGCAGGGGGTCTACCAGAGACCCAGTACTTC
abundance: .
j_gene: TRBJ2-5
v_gene: TRBV9
d_gene: TRBD1

CDR3aa: CAIRGTGLGETQYF
CDR3nt: TGTGCCATCCGTGGGACGGGCTTAGGCGAGACCCAGTACTTC
abundance: .
j_gene: TRBJ2-5
v_gene: TRBV10-3
d_gene: .

CDR3aa: CASSVARGVNTEAFF
CDR3nt: TGTGCCAGTAGTGTGGCCCGGGGGGTGAACACTGAAGCTTTCTTT
abundance: .
j_gene: TRBJ1-1
v_gene: TRBV19
d_gene: .

CDR3aa: CASRGDRVGQPQHF
CDR3nt: TGTGCCAGCAGAGGAGACAGGGTGGGTCAGCCCCAGCATTTT
abundance: .
j_gene: TRBJ1-5
v_gene: TRBV2
d_gene: TRBD1

CDR3aa: CASSVSLLSPLHF
CDR3nt: TGTGCCAGCAGCGTCTCCTTACTTTCACCCCTCCACTTT
abundance: .
j_gene: TRBJ1-6
v_gene: TRBV2
d_gene: .

CDR3aa: CASSSIQTVTYEQYF
CDR3nt: TGTGCCAGCAGTTCAATTCAGACAGTAACCTACGAGCAGTACTTC
abundance: .
j_gene: TRBJ2-7
v_gene: TRBV6-1
d_gene: .

CDR3aa: CASGRSYNSPLHF
CDR3nt: TGTGCCAGCGGTCGCTCCTATAATTCACCCCTCCACTTT
abundance: .
j_gene: TRBJ1-6
v_gene: TRBV6-1
d_gene: .

CDR3aa: CASSPPYRGHEQYF
CDR3nt: TGTGCCAGCAGTCCTCCTTACAGGGGCCACGAGCAGTACTTC
abundance: .
j_gene: TRBJ2-7
v_gene: TRBV6-7
d_gene: TRBD1

CDR3aa: CASRLRGEQYF
CDR3nt: TGTGCCAGCAGGCTCCGTGGGGAGCAGTACTTC
abundance: few
j_gene: TRBJ2-7
v_gene: TRBV2
d_gene: .

CDR3aa: CASSLGGLAGVGYNEQFF
CDR3nt: TGTGCCAGCAGCTTAGGGGGACTAGCGGGGGTGGGCTACAATGAGCAGTTCTTC
abundance: many
j_gene: TRBJ2-1
v_gene: TRBV7-8
d_gene: TRBD2

CDR3aa: CASSLDSYTEAFF
CDR3nt: TGTGCCAGCAGCTTAGACAGCTACACTGAAGCTTTCTTT
abundance: many
j_gene: TRBJ1-1
v_gene: TRBV27
d_gene: .

CDR3aa: CASSFGLAGEASYEQYF
CDR3nt: TGTGCCAGCAGTTTCGGACTAGCGGGGGAGGCCTCGTACGAGCAGTACTTC
abundance: few
j_gene: TRBJ2-7
v_gene: TRBV12-3/TRBV12-4
d_gene: TRBD2

CDR3aa: CASWGQGIAEAFF
CDR3nt: TGTGCCAGTTGGGGACAGGGGATAGCTGAAGCTTTCTTT
abundance: few
j_gene: TRBJ1-1
v_gene: TRBV19
d_gene: TRBD1

CDR3aa: CASSQDHYGYTF
CDR3nt: TGTGCCAGCAGCCAAGATCACTATGGCTACACCTTC
abundance: many
j_gene: TRBJ1-2
v_gene: TRBV7-9
d_gene: .

CDR3aa: CATSVLRGTQKNQPQHF
CDR3nt: TGTGCCACCAGTGTCCTTAGAGGCACACAAAAAAATCAGCCCCAGCATTTT
abundance: many
j_gene: TRBJ1-5
v_gene: TRBV24-1
d_gene: .

CDR3aa: CASSATGGELFF
CDR3nt: TGTGCCAGCAGCGCCACCGGCGGGGAGCTGTTTTTT
abundance: many
j_gene: TRBJ2-2
v_gene: TRBV7-8
d_gene: .

CDR3aa: CASSESGGANNEQFF
CDR3nt: TGCGCCAGCAGTGAGTCCGGGGGGGCTAACAATGAGCAGTTCTTC
abundance: few
j_gene: TRBJ2-1
v_gene: TRBV10-2
d_gene: TRBD2

CDR3aa: CSSSLASEMTQYF
CDR3nt: TGTTCCAGCAGCTTAGCGAGTGAGATGACCCAGTACTTC
abundance: .
j_gene: TRBJ2-5
v_gene: TRBV11-2
d_gene: .

CDR3aa: CASRPFSGWGAETQYF
CDR3nt: TGTGCCAGCAGACCGTTTAGCGGCTGGGGGGCAGAGACCCAGTACTTC
abundance: few
j_gene: TRBJ2-5
v_gene: TRBV6-6
d_gene: .